This TCR beta chain derives from a study of Graves' ophthalmopathy and Graves' hyperthyroidism. Study in general: Pretreatment peripheral blood was obtained at initial diagnosis.

Overall study results and limits: The model's prediction of ophthalmopathy progression had about 70% sensitivity and 72% to 80% specificity.

This clonotype was picked up many times. Its antigen is undetermined. There are 14 residues in the CDR3. Per the germline V gene, CDR1 is MNHNS and CDR2 is SASEGT. V lost 7 bases to trimming and J lost 5 bases, with 14 bases between them. Amplified TCR beta CDR3 regions were obtained using RNA transcripts as template. RT-PCR in the first round used HTBI primers; a second-round multiplex PCR followed. TCRdb analysed the multiplex PCR reads with MiXCR anew, one entry per CDR3 protein. The sample consists of about 340,000 distinct CDR3 sequences, under 20% of them appearing once. Sequenced: peripheral blood. This clonotype originated in an adult man with Graves' ophthalmopathy. This rearrangement joins TRBV6-1 to TRBJ2-2; D remains unclear. The CDR3 DNA follows: TGTGCCAGCACCGGCCCCAAGGAGACCGGGGAGCTGTTTTTT. Its protein is CASTGPKETGELFF.